This T cell receptor (beta chain) came from a study of OX40 agonist ivuxolimab in advanced cancers. About this clone itself: Its target is not known.

Study outcomes and limitations: The CD4+ and CD8+ T cells in the blood had expanded clonally by week 6 at 0.1 to 3.0 mg/kg.

The J segment lost 2 bases and the V segment lost 1 base, leaving 8 bases of the junction unmatched. CDR1 and CDR2 from the germline V gene are SGHVS and FNYEAQ. The length of the CDR3 is 17 residues. Sequencing used immunoSEQ multiplex PCR; TCRdb keeps in-frame clones, though not all of them. The repertoire holds 8,000 to 10,000 clones, with about 66% as singletons. The V and J genes are TRBV7-6 and TRBJ2-7; 10 nucleotides match TRBD2. The TCR sequence derives from an adult with an advanced solid tumor such as melanoma, head and neck, liver or kidney cancer. The input for sequencing was CD4+ or CD8+ T cells sorted from blood, taken in a trial of the OX40 agonist ivuxolimab. CDR3 loop: CASSLGSSGGTAYEQYF. CDR3 bases: TGTGCCAGCAGCTTAGGATCTAGCGGGGGAACCGCCTACGAGCAGTACTTC. Looking up the rest from reference TRBV7-6 and TRBJ2-7 gives the full variable domain: GAGVSQSPRYKVTKRGQDVALRCDPISGHVSLYWYRQALGQGPEFLTYFNYEAQQDKSGLPNDRFSAERPEGSISTLTIQRTEQRDSAMYRCASSLGSSGGTAYEQYFGPGTRLTVT.